This TCR beta chain was identified during a study of CD8 T cells in ankylosing spondylitis (dated by TCRdb to the late 2010s). Study-level background: The study set out to find disease-linked TCR variants by profiling T cell receptor beta repertoires in ankylosing spondylitis patients and healthy donors. Peripheral blood samples were taken, and synovial fluid was additionally collected from ankylosing spondylitis patients. The full study cohort comprised some 27 ankylosing spondylitis patients and 110 or so healthy donors.

The CDR3 has 14 amino acids, counting the end cysteine and phenylalanine. The kept DNA is CDR3 alone, 42 bases in frame from the first base. V trim: 4 bases; J trim: 6 bases; unmatched bases: 9. Per the germline V gene (reference sequence), DFQATT is the CDR1 and SNEGSKA is the CDR2. A remark on this clonotype: Its antigen is currently not known. The record has no base qualities; no much larger clone is one base away.

What the study reported, not specific to this receptor: A CD8+ phenotype was shown by the disease-linked clones, which were found at relatively low frequencies in peripheral blood. The disease-linked clones were reported as significantly enriched in matched synovial fluid samples from ankylosing spondylitis patients. Some motif variants had previously been reported in the synovial fluid and blood of reactive arthritis patients, which suggests shared mechanisms of disease initiation. A TCR beta motif made up of several highly homologous amino acid variants appeared to be characteristic of blood from ankylosing spondylitis patients.

Sequencing was carried out with an Illumina HiSeq 2500. TCR beta libraries were prepared by quantitative 5'-RACE with molecular barcodes. As for how the authors treated the data: Disease-linked TCR variants were identified with a new computational method built on a probabilistic model of VDJ rearrangement. TCRdb reran the public reads through fastp at Q25 and MiXCR, keeping productive beta chains. Rows merge per CDR3 protein into single entries with the most common DNA and genes. The V and J calls and clone size come from TCRdb's table, not from the authors' own analysis. The sample table lists 310,000 or so distinct CDR3 sequences, over 15% of them with a count of one. The top ten constitute less than 9.5% of the sample.

This clonotype originated in a male donor with ankylosing spondylitis or in good health (not recorded which). Recombination linked TRBV20-1 to TRBJ2-1; 7 junctional bases match TRBD2. Sequenced input: blood, either unsorted or a sorted T cell fraction (not recorded which). The CDR3 reads CSATSGGGGNEQFF. The nucleotide sequence is given as TGCAGTGCTACGTCCGGCGGGGGAGGCAATGAGCAGTTCTTC.